Sequencing of this T cell receptor beta chain was carried out in a study of blood T cells in healthy people across ages. About the study: Capture via template switching afforded approximately one barcoded beta molecule per two T cells.

Per sample, extraction of total RNA gave at least 5.5 micrograms in every case. CDR3 size: 14 residues. Looked up from germline, CDR1 is SEHNR and CDR2 is FQNEAQ (reference sequence). V was pared by 2 bases and J by 4 bases, with 9 bases between. General study points: A strong correlation between TCR beta diversity and naive T cell percentage was seen.

Regarding this clonotype: The antigen remains unidentified.

Combining a sample-barcoded 5' primer with a J-beta primer mix, a second PCR ran for about 7 to 11 cycles. TCRdb used MiXCR to reprocess the 5' RACE reads, holding one entry per CDR3 protein. Of nearly 1 million distinct CDR3 sequences listed, about 51% are singletons. This rearrangement joins TRBV7-9 to TRBJ2-1; tentative D call: TRBD1 (5 bases). The clonotype was recovered from a woman aged 55-69 years in good health. Material for sequencing was blood. In DNA, the CDR3 is TGTGCCAGCAGCTTAACCCAGGGATACAATGAGCAGTTCTTC. Protein sequence: CASSLTQGYNEQFF.